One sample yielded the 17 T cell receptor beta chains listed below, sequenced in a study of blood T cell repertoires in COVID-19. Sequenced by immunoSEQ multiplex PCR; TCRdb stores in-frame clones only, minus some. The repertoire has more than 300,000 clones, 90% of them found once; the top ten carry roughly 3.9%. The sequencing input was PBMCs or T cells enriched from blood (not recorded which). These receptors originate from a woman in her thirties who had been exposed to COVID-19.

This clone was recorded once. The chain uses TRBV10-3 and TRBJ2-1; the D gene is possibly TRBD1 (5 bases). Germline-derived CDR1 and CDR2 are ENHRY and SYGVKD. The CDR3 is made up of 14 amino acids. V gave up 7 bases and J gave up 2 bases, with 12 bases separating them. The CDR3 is CAINQGPTYNEQFF. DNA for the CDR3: TGTGCCATCAACCAGGGCCCCACCTACAATGAGCAGTTCTTC.

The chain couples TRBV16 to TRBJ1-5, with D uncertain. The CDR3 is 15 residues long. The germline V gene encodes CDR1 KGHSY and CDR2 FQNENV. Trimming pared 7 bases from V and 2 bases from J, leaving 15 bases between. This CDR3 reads CASNLKRVRNQPQHF. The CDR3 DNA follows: TGTGCCAGCAACCTTAAACGGGTTCGCAATCAGCCCCAGCATTTT.

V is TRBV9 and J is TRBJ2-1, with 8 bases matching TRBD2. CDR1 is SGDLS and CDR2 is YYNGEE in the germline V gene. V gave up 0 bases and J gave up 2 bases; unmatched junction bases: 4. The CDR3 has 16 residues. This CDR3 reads CASSVVSGGAYNEQFF. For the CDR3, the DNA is TGTGCCAGCAGCGTAGTCTCCGGGGGGGCCTACAATGAGCAGTTCTTC.

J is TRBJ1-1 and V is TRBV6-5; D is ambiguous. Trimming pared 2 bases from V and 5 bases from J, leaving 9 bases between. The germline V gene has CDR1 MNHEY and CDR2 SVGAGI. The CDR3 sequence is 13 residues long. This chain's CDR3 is CASSYTPATEAFF. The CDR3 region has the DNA TGTGCCAGCAGTTACACCCCAGCGACTGAAGCTTTCTTT.

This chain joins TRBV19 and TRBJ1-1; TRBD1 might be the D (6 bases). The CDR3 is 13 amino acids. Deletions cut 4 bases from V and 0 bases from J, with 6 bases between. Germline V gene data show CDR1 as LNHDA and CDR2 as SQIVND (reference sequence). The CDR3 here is CASSTGVNTEAFF. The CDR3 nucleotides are TGTGCCAGTAGTACAGGGGTGAACACTGAAGCTTTCTTT. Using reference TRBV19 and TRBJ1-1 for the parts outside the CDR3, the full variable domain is DGGITQSPKYLFRKEGQNVTLSCEQNLNHDAMYWYRQDPGQGLRLIYYSQIVNDFQKGDIAEGYSVSREKKESFPLTVTSAQKNPTAFYLCASSTGVNTEAFFGQGTRLTVV.

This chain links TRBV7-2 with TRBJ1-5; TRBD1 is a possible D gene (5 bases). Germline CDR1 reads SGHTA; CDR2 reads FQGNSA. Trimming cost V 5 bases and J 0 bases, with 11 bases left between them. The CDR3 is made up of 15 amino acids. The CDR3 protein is CASSPTAYSNQPQHF. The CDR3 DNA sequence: TGTGCCAGCAGCCCGACAGCATATAGCAATCAGCCCCAGCATTTT.

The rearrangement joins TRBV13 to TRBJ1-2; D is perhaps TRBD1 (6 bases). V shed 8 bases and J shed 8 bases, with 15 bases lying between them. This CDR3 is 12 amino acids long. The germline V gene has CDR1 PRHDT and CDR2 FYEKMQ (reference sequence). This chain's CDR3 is CASLTGIGGYTF. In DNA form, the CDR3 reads TGTGCCAGCCTTACAGGGATCGGGGGCTACACCTTC.

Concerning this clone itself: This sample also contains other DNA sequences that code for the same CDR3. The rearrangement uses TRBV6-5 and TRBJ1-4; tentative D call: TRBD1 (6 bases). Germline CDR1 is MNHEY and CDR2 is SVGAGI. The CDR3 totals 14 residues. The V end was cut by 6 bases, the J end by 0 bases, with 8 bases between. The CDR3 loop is CASRDSTTNEKLFF. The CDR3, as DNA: TGTGCCAGCAGGGACAGCACAACTAATGAAAAACTGTTTTTT.

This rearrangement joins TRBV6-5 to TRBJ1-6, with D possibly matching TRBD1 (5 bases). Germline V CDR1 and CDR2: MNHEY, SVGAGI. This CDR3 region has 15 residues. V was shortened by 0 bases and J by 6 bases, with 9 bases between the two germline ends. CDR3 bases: TGTGCCAGCAGTTACTCCGGACACCTTAATTCACCCCTCCACTTT. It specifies CASSYSGHLNSPLHF.

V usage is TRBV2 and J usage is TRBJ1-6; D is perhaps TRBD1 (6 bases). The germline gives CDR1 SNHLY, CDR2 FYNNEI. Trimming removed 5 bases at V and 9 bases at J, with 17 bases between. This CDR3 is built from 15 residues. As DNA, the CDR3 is TGTGCCAGCAGTCCGGGACACCAAGCAGGTTCACCCCTCCACTTT. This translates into CASSPGHQAGSPLHF.

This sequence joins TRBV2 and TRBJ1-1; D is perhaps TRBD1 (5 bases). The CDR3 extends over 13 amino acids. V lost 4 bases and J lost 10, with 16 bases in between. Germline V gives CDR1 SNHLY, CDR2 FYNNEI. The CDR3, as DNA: TGTGCCAGCAGTGGCACAGGCCAAGGCGGAGCTTTCTTT. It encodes CASSGTGQGGAFF.

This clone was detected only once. CDR3 protein: CASTHGAGGANTEAFF. The CDR3 DNA sequence: TGTGCCAGCACCCACGGGGCAGGGGGCGCGAACACTGAAGCTTTCTTT. The chain links TRBV27 to TRBJ1-1; TRBD1 matches 8 bases. The CDR3 runs to 16 residues. The V segment lost 7 bases and the J segment 1 base; nucleotides outside the gene matches: 11. Germline V gene sequence: CDR1 MNHEY, CDR2 SMNVEV (reference sequence).

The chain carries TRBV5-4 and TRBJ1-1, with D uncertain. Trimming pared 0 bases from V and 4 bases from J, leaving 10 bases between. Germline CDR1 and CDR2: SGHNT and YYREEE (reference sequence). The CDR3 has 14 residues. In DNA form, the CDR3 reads TGTGCCAGCAGCTTGGTGGACTTACCCACTGAAGCTTTCTTT. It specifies CASSLVDLPTEAFF.

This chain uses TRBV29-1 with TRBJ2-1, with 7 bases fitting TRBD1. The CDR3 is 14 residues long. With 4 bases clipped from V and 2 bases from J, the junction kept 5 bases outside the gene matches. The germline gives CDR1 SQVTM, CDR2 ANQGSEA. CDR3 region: CSVVRQGAYNEQFF. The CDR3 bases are TGCAGCGTTGTACGGCAGGGGGCCTACAATGAGCAGTTCTTC.

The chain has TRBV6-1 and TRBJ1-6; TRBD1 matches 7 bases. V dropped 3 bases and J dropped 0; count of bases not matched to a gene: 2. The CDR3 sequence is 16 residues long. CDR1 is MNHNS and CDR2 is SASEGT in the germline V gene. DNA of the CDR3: TGTGCCAGCAGTGAGAACAGGGGCTCCTATAATTCACCCCTCCACTTT. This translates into CASSENRGSYNSPLHF.

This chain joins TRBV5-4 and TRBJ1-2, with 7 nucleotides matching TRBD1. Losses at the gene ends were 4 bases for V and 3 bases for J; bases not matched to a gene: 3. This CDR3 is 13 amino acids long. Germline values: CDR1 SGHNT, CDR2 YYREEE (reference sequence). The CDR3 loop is CASSNDRDYGYTF. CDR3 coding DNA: TGTGCCAGCAGCAACGACAGGGACTATGGCTACACCTTC.

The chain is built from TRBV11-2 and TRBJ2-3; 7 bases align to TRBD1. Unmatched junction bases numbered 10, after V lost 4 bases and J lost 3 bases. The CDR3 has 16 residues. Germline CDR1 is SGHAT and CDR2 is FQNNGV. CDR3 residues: CASSYRQGVITDTQYF. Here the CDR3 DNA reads TGTGCCAGCAGCTACCGACAGGGAGTTATTACAGATACGCAGTATTTT.